The present entry profiles one T cell receptor (beta chain) with its context. How the authors handled the data: Amplification with reference gene primers provided the estimates of nucleated cell counts. Measured with immunoSEQ multiplex PCR; TCRdb has only the in-frame clones, and not every one. V and J calls and clone size are those listed in that table; D and trimming were worked out from the DNA. The sample lists fewer than 250,000 clones; 83% were seen once. This entry is derived from a study of blood T cell repertoires in COVID-19. In the study overall: Acute-phase and convalescent COVID-19 samples originated in the United States, Italy and Spain.

The receptor's source is a woman aged 40 to 49 with active or convalescent COVID-19. The material sequenced was peripheral blood.

CDR3 DNA sequence: TGTGCCAGCAGTGGTGTACTAGCGGGACGGGCAGATACGCAGTATTTT. Protein product: CASSGVLAGRADTQYF. The chain employs TRBV6-1 and TRBJ2-3; 10 bases map to TRBD2. Unmatched junction bases numbered 8, after V lost 4 bases and J lost 4 bases. The CDR3 is 16 residues long. Germline CDR1 MNHNS, CDR2 SASEGT.